The T cell receptor (beta chain) described here comes from a study of blood T cell repertoires in COVID-19. The overall study: The United States, Italy and Spain were the sources of the acute and convalescent COVID-19 samples.

The method was immunoSEQ multiplex PCR; TCRdb's version includes in-frame clones alone and lacks a portion of them. The data show under 250,000 clones, with under 90% seen just once and around 4.2% held by the top ten. Specimen: PBMCs or T cells enriched from blood (not recorded which). This clonotype was sampled from a young woman with acute COVID-19.

The CDR3 reads CACTPMRGNQPQHF. The CDR3 DNA reads TGTGCCTGCACCCCTATGCGGGGGAACCAGCCCCAGCATTTT. J is TRBJ1-5 and V is TRBV30; TRBD1 might be the D (5 bases). This CDR3 is 14 amino acids long. Germline lookup yields CDR1 GTSNPN and CDR2 SVGIG (reference sequence). Trimming removed 6 bases from V and 7 bases from J, with 19 bases in between.